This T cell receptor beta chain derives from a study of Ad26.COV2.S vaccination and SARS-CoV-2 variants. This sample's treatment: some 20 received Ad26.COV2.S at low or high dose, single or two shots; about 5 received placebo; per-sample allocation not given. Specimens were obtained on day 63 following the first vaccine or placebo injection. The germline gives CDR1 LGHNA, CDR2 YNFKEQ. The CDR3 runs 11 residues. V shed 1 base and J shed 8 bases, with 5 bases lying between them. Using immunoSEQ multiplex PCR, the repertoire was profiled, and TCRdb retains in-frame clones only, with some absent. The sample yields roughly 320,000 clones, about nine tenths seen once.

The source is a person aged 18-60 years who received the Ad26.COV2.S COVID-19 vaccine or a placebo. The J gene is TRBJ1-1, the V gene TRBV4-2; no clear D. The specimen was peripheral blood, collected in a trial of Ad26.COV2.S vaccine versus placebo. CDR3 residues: CASSQGAEAFF. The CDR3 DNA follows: TGTGCCAGCAGCCAAGGTGCAGAAGCTTTCTTT.